This T cell receptor (beta chain) was obtained from a study of blood T cell repertoires in COVID-19. This CDR3 spans 15 amino acids. V lost 2 bases and J lost 8, with 15 bases in between. Per germline, CDR1 KGHSH and CDR2 LQKENI. Produced via immunoSEQ multiplex PCR; TCRdb's table is partial and in-frame only. This table holds about 280,000 clones, 85% found once. At least ten counts were recorded for this clone. The receptor was isolated from a woman between 50 and 59 years old who had recovered from COVID-19. The J gene is TRBJ1-4, the V gene TRBV18; D is ambiguous. The sequenced sample consisted of PBMCs or T cells enriched from blood (not recorded which). The CDR3 nucleotides read TGTGCCAGCTCACCATCGGCCAGTCACGGGGAAAAACTGTTTTTT. Encoded protein: CASSPSASHGEKLFF.